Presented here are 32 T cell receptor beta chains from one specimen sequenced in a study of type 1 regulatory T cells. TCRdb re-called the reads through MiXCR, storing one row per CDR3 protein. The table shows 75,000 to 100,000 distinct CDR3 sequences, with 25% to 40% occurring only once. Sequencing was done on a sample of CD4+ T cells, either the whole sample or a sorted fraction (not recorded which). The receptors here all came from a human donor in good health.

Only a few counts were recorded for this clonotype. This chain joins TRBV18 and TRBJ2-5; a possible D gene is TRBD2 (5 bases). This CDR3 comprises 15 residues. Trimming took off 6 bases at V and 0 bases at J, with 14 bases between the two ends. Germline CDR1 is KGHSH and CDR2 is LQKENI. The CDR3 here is CASSGATAHQETQYF. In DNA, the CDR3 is TGTGCCAGCTCGGGAGCTACCGCGCACCAAGAGACCCAGTACTTC. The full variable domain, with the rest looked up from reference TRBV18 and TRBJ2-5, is NAGVMQNPRHLVRRRGQEARLRCSPMKGHSHVYWYRQLPEEGLKFMVYLQKENIIDESGMPKERFSAEFPKEGPSILRIQQVVRGDSAAYFCASSGATAHQETQYFGPGTRLLVL.

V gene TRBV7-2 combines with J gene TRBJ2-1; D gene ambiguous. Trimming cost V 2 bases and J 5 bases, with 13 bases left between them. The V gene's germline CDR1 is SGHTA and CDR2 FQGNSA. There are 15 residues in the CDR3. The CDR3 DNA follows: TGTGCCAGCAGCTTATTTATGGTCGTAAACAATGAGCAGTTCTTC. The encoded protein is CASSLFMVVNNEQFF.

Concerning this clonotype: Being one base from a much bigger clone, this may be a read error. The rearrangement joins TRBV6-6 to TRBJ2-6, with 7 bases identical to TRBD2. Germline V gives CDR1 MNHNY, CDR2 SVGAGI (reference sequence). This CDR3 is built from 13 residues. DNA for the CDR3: TGTGCCAGCAGTCAAACGGGGGGCAACGTCCTGACTTTC. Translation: CASSQTGGNVLTF.

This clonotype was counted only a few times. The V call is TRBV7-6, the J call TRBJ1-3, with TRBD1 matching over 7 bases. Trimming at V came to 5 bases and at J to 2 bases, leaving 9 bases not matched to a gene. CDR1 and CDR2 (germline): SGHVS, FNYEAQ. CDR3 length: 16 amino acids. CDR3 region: CASSPTQTGTGNTIYF. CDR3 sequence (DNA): TGTGCCAGCAGCCCGACCCAGACAGGGACTGGAAACACCATATATTTT.

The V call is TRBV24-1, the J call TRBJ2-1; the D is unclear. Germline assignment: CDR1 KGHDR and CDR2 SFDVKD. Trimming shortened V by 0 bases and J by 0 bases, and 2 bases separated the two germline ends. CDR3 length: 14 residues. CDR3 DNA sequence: TGTGCCACCAGTGATTTGGGCTCCTACAATGAGCAGTTCTTC. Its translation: CATSDLGSYNEQFF.

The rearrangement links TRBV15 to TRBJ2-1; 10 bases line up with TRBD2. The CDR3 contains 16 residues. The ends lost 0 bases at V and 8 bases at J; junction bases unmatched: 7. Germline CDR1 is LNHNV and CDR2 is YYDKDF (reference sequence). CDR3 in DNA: TGTGCCACCAGCAGAGACGCAGCGGGAGGGTTCTATGAGCAGTTCTTC. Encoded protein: CATSRDAAGGFYEQFF. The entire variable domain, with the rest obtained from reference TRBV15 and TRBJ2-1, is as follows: DAMVIQNPRYQVTQFGKPVTLSCSQTLNHNVMYWYQQKSSQAPKLLFHYYDKDFNNEADTPDNFQSRRPNTSFCFLDIRSPGLGDTAMYLCATSRDAAGGFYEQFFGPGTRLTVL.

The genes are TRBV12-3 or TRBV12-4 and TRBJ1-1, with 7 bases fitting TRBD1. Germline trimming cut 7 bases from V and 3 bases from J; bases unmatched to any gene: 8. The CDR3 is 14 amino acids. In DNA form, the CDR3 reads TGTGCCAGCATCCTGGACAGGCAGGACACTGAAGCTTTCTTT. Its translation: CASILDRQDTEAFF.

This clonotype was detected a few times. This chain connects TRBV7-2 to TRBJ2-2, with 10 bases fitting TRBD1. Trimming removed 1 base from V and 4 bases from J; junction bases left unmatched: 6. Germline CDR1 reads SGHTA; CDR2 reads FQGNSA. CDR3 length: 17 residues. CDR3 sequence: CASSLGGTGASTGELFF. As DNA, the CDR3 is TGTGCCAGCAGCTTAGGGGGGACAGGGGCCAGCACCGGGGAGCTGTTTTTT.

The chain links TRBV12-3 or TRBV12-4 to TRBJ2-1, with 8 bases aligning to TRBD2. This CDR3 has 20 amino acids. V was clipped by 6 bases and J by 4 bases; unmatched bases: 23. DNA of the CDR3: TGTGCCAGCAGCCTTCGCGTACTAGCGGCGTTAGCCCAACGATACAATGAGCAGTTCTTC. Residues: CASSLRVLAALAQRYNEQFF.

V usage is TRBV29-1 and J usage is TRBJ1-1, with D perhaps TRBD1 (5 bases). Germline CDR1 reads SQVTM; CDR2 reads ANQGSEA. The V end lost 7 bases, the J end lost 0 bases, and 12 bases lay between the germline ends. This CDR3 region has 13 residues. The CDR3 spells CSGEDMMNTEAFF. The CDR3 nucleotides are TGCAGCGGAGAGGACATGATGAACACTGAAGCTTTCTTT.

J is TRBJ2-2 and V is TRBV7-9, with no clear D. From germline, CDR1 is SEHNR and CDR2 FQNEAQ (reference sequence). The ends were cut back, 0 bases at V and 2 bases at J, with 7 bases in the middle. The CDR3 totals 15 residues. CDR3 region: CASSLASDNTGELFF. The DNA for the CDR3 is TGTGCCAGCAGCTTAGCGTCGGACAACACCGGGGAGCTGTTTTTT.

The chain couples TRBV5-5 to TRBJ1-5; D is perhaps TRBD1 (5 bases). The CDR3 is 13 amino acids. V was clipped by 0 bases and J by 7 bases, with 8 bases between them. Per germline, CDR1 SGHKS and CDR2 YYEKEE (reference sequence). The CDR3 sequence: CASSLGGGQPQHF. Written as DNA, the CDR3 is TGTGCCAGCAGCTTGGGCGGGGGACAGCCCCAGCATTTT.

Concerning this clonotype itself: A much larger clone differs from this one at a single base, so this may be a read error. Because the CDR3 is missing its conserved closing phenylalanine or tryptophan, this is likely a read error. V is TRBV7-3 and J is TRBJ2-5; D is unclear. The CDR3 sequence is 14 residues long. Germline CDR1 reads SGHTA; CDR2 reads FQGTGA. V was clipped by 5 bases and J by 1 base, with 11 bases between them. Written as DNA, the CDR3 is TGTGCCAGCAGCCCATCTCGCGGCCAAGAGACCCAGTACATC. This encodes CASSPSRGQETQYI.

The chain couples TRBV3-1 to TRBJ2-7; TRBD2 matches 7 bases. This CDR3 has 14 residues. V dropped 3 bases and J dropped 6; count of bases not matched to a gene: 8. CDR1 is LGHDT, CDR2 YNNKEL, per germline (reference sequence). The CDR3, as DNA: TGTGCCAGCAGCCACCCGGACCCGGGGGGCGAGCAGTACTTC. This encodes CASSHPDPGGEQYF.

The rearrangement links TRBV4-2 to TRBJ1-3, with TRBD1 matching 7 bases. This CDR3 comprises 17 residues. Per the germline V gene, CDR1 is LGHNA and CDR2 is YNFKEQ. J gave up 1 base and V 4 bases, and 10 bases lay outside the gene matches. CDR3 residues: CASSRSGRQGSGNTIYF. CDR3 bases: TGTGCCAGCAGCCGATCGGGCCGACAGGGTTCTGGAAACACCATATATTTT.

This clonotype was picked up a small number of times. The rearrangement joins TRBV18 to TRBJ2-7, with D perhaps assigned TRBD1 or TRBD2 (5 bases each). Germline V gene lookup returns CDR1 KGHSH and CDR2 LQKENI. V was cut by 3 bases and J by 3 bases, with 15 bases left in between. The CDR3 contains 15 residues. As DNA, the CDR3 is TGTGCCAGCTCACCCACAAGAGGGGTGGACTACGAGCAGTACTTC. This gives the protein CASSPTRGVDYEQYF.

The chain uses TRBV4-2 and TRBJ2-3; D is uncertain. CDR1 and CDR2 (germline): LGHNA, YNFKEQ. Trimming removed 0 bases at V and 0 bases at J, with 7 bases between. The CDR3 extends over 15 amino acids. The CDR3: CASSQDLPSTDTQYF. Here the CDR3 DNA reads TGTGCCAGCAGCCAAGATCTCCCTAGCACAGATACGCAGTATTTT.

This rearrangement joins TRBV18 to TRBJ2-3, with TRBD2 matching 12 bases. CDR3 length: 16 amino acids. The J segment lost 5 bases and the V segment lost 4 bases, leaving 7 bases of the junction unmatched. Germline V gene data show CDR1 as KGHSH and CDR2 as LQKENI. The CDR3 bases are TGTGCCAGCTCACGAAACCCGGGACTAGCGGGAGATACGCAGTATTTT. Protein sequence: CASSRNPGLAGDTQYF.

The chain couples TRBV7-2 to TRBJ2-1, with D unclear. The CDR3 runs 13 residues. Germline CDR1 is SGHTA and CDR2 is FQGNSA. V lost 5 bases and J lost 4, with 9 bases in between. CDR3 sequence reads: CASSRTIYNEQFF. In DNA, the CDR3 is TGTGCCAGCAGCCGTACAATTTACAATGAGCAGTTCTTC.

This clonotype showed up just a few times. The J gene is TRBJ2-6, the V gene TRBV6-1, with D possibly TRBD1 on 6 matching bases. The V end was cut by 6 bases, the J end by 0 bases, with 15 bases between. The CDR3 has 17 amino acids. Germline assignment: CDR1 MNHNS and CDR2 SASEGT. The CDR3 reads CASREDSFFSGANVLTF. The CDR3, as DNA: TGTGCCAGCAGGGAGGACAGCTTTTTCTCTGGGGCCAACGTCCTGACTTTC.

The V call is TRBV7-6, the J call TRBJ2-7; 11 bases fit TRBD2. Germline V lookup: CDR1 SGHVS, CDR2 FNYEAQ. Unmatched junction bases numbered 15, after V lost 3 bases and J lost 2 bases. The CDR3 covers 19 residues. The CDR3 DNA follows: TGTGCCAGCAGCTTGGGTAGCGGGAGGGCCCATTTGGCCCCCTACGAGCAGTACTTC. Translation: CASSLGSGRAHLAPYEQYF.

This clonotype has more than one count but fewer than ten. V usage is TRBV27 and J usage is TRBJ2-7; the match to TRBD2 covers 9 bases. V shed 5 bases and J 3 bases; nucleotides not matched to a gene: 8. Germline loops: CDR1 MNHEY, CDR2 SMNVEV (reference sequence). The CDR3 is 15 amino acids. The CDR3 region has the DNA TGTGCCAGCAGTCCCAGAAGCGGGAGGTACTACGAGCAGTACTTC. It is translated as CASSPRSGRYYEQYF.

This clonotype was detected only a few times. The CDR3 sequence is CSATDGNTEAFF. As DNA, the CDR3 is TGCAGTGCTACGGACGGGAACACTGAAGCTTTCTTT. The chain has TRBV20-1 and TRBJ1-1; no firm D call. This CDR3 spans 12 amino acids. Trimming removed 4 bases from V and 1 base from J, with 7 bases in between. Per the germline V gene, CDR1 is DFQATT and CDR2 is SNEGSKA (reference sequence).

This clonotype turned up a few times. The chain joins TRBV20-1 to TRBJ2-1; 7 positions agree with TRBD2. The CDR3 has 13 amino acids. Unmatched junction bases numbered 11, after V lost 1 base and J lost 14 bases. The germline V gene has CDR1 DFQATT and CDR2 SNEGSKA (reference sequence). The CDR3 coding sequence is TGCAGTGCTAGAGGCTTAGGGCCGGCGGGAGAGTTCTTC. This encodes CSARGLGPAGEFF.

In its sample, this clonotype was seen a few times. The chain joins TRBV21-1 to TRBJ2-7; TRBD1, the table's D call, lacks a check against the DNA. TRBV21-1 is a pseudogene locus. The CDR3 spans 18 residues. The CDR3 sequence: CASSKAQRGQGCSYEQYF. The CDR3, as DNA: TGTGCCAGCAGCAAAGCCCAGAGGGGACAGGGGTGCTCCTACGAGCAGTACTTC.

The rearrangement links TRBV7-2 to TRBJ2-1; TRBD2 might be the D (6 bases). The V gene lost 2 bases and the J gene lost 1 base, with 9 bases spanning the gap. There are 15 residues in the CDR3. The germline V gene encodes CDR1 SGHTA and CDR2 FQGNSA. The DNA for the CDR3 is TGTGCCAGCAGCTTACTCAGCGGGTCCTACAATGAGCAGTTCTTC. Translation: CASSLLSGSYNEQFF.

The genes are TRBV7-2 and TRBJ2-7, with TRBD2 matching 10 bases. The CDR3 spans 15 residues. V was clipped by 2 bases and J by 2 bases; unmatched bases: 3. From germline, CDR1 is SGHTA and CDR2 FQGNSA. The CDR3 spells CASSLITSGTYEQYF. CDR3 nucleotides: TGTGCCAGCAGCTTAATAACTAGCGGGACCTACGAGCAGTACTTC. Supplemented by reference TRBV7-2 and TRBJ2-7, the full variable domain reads GAGVSQSPSNKVTEKGKDVELRCDPISGHTALYWYRQSLGQGLEFLIYFQGNSAPDKSGLPSDRFSAERTGGSVSTLTIQRTQQEDSAVYLCASSLITSGTYEQYFGPGTRLTVT.

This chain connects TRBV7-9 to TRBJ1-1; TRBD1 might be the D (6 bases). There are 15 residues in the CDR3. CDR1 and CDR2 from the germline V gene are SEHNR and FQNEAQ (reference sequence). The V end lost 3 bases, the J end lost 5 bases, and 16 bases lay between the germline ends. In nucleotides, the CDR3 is TGTGCCAGCAGCTTCTTGGGGGGCGGGAAGACTGAAGCTTTCTTT. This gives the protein CASSFLGGGKTEAFF.

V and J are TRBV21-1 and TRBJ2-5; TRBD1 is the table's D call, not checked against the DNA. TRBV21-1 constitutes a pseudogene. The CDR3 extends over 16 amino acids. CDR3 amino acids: CASSKELAGGQETQYF. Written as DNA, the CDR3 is TGTGCCAGCAGCAAAGAGTTGGCTGGGGGCCAAGAGACCCAGTACTTC.

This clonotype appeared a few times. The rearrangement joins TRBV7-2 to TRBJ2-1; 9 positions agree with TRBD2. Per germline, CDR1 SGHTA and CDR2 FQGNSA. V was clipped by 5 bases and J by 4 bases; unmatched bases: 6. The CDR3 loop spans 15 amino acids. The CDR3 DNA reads TGTGCCAGCAGCCGTACGACTAGCGGTTACAATGAGCAGTTCTTC. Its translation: CASSRTTSGYNEQFF.

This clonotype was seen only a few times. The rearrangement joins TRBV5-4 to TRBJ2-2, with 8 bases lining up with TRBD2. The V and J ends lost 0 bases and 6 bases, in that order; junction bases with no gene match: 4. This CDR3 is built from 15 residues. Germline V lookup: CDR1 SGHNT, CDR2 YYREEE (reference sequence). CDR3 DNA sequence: TGTGCCAGCAGCTTGGGCGGGAGGTCGTCCGGGGAGCTGTTTTTT. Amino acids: CASSLGGRSSGELFF.

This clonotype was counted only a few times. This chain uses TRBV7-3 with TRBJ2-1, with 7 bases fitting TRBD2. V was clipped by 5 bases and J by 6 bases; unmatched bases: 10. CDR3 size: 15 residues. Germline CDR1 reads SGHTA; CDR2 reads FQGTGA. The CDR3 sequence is CASSPLATRGNEQFF. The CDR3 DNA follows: TGTGCCAGCAGCCCACTAGCGACAAGGGGCAATGAGCAGTTCTTC.